This T cell receptor (beta chain) emerged from a study of beta chain features in type 1 diabetes. Turning to the study itself: In all, 85 million to 130 million sorted cells from all samples were analyzed.

This clone has a handful of counts. Its antigen remains unknown. Populations isolated by sorting all had purity greater than 95%. The V and J ends lost 3 bases and 10 bases, in that order; junction bases with no gene match: 6. Germline CDR1 reads SGHTA; CDR2 reads FQGNSA. The CDR3 is 13 residues long. Notes on the study in general: When Type 1 diabetes patients were examined, their TCRB CDR3s proved moderately but significantly shorter in all four CD4+ subsets.

Expressed TCRB transcripts were sequenced because the entire RNA isolate underwent reverse transcription. On average, stem cell-like memory T cell samples had approximately 1 million reads. Assay used: immunoSEQ multiplex PCR; TCRdb lists only in-frame clones, some missing. The sample gives around 50,000 clones, approximately 40% of which show up once; roughly 0.13% is in the top ten. Sequencing used stem cell memory CD4+ T cells from blood. This clonotype originated in a man aged 25-45 years with type 1 diabetes. The chain recombines TRBV7-2 with TRBJ2-1, with 7 positions matching TRBD2. CDR3 nucleotides: TGTGCCAGCAGCTTCACCCGGGAGGAGGAGCAGTTCTTC. Translated: CASSFTREEEQFF.